The sequence of this TCR beta chain was determined in a study of T cells in Graves' hyperthyroidism and ophthalmopathy. V lost 3 bases, J lost 6 bases, and 15 bases lay in between. The CDR3 consists of 14 residues. CDR1 is KGHSH, CDR2 LQKENI, per germline. This clonotype has a handful of counts. RNA transcripts gave rise to amplified TCR beta CDR3 regions. HTBI primers were employed in a first-round RT-PCR of the TCR CDR3. MiXCR, run by TCRdb on the multiplex PCR reads, gives a single entry per CDR3 protein. The sample includes about 350,000 distinct CDR3 sequences, around 14% of them seen just once. Subjects aged 18 to 65 presented with newly diagnosed hyperthyroidism of less than 2 months' duration. Patients were excluded because of uncontrolled infection, other autoimmune disease, pregnancy or lactation.

What was sequenced was blood. The chain has TRBV18 and TRBJ2-7; D gene unclear. This sequence originates from a woman aged 30 to 39 with Graves' hyperthyroidism. The CDR3 bases are TGTGCCAGCTCACCTTCCATAGCTTTTAGCGAGCAGTACTTC. It is translated as CASSPSIAFSEQYF.